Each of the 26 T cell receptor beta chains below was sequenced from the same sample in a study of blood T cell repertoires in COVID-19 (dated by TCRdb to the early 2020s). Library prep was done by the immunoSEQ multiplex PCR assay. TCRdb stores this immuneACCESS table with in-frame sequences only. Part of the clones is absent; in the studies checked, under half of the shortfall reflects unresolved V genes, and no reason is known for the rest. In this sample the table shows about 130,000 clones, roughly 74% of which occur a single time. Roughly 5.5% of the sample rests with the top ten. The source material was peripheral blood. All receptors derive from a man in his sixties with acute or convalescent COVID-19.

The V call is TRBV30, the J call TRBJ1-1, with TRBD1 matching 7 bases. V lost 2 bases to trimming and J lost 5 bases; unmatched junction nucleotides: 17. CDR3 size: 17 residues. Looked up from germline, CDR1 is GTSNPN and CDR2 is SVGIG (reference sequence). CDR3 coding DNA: TGTGCCTGGAGTACAGGGGACTTTCATTTTAAAGAGACTGAAGCTTTCTTT. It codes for CAWSTGDFHFKETEAFF.

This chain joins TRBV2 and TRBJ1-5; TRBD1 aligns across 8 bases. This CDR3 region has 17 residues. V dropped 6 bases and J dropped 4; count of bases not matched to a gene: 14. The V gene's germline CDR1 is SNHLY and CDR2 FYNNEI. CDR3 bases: TGTGCCAGCAGGGGCTTAGGACAGGGTATTGAAAATCAGCCCCAGCATTTT. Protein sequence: CASRGLGQGIENQPQHF.

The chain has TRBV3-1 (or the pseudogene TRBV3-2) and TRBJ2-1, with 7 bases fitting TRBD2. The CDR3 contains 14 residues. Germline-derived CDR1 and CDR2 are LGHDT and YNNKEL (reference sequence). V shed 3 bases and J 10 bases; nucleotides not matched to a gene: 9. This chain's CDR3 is CASSHAGRTREQFF. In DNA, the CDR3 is TGTGCCAGCAGCCATGCCGGGAGGACTAGGGAGCAGTTCTTC.

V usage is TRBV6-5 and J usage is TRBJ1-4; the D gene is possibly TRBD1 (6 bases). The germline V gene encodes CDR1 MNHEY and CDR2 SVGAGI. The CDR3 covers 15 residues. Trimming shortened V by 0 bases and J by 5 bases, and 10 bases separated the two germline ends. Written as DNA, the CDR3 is TGTGCCAGCAGTTACTCTAGGCAGGGGAATGAAAAACTGTTTTTT. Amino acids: CASSYSRQGNEKLFF.

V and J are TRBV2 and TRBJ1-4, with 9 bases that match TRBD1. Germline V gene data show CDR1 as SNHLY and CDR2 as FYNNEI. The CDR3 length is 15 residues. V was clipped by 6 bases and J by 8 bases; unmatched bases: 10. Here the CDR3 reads CASRNQQGAGEKLFF. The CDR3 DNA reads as TGTGCCAGCAGAAATCAACAGGGGGCAGGGGAAAAACTGTTTTTT. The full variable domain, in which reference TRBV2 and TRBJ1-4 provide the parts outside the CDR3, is EPEVTQTPSHQVTQMGQEVILRCVPISNHLYFYWYRQILGQKVEFLVSFYNNEISEKSEIFDDQFSVERPDGSNFTLKIRSTKLEDSAMYFCASRNQQGAGEKLFFGSGTQLSVL.

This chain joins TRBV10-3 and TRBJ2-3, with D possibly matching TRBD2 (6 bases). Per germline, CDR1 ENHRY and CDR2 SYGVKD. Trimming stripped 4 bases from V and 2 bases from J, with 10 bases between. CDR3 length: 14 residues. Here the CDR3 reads CAISAGTLTDTQYF. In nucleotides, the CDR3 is TGTGCCATCAGTGCGGGGACTCTCACAGATACGCAGTATTTT.

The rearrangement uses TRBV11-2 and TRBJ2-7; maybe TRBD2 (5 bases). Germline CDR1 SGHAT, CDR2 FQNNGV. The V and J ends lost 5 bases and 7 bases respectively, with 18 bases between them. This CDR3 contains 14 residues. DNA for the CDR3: TGTGCCAGCAGCCCCTCGGGGAGTCTGGGGGAGCAGTACTTC. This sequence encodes CASSPSGSLGEQYF.

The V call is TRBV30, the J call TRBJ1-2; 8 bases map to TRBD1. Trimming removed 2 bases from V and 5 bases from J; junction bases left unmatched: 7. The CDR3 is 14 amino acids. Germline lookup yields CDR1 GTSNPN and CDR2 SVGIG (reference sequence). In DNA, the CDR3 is TGTGCCTGGAGTCATAAGACAGGGGAATATGGCTACACCTTC. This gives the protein CAWSHKTGEYGYTF.

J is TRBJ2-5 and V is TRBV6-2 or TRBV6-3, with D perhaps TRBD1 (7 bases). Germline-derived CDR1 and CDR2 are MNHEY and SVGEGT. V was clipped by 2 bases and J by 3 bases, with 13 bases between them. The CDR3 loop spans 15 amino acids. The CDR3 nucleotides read TGTGCCAGCAGTTACGAGGAGGGGGCCGAAGAGACCCAGTACTTC. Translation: CASSYEEGAEETQYF.

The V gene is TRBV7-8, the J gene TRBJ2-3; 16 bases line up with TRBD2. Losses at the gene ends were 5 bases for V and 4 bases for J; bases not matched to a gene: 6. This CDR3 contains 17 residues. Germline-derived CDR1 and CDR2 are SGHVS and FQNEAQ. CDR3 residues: CASSPRGLAGGADTQYF. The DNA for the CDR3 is TGTGCCAGCAGCCCACGGGGACTAGCGGGGGGGGCAGATACGCAGTATTTT.

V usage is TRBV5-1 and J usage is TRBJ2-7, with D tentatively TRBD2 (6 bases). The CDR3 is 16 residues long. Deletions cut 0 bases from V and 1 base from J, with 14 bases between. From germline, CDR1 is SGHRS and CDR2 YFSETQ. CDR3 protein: CASSLGSGEGSYEQYF. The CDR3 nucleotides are TGCGCCAGCAGCTTGGGGTCGGGAGAAGGTTCCTACGAGCAGTACTTC. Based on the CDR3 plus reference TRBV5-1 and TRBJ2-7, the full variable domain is KAGVTQTPRYLIKTRGQQVTLSCSPISGHRSVSWYQQTPGQGLQFLFEYFSETQRNKGNFPGRFSGRQFSNSRSEMNVSTLELGDSALYLCASSLGSGEGSYEQYFGPGTRLTVT.

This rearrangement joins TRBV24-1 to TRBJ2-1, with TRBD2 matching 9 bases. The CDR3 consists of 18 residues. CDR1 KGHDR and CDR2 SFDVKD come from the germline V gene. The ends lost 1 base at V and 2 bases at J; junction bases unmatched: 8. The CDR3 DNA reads TGTGCCACCAGTGATTTTCGTAGCGGGAGAAGAACCTACAATGAGCAGTTCTTC. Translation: CATSDFRSGRRTYNEQFF.

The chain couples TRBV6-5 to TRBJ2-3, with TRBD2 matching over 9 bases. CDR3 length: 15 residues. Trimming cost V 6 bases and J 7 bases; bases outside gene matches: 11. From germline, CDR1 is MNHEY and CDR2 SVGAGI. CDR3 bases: TGTGCCAGCAGGTCCGGGACTAGCATTTTGAATACGCAGTATTTT. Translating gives CASRSGTSILNTQYF.

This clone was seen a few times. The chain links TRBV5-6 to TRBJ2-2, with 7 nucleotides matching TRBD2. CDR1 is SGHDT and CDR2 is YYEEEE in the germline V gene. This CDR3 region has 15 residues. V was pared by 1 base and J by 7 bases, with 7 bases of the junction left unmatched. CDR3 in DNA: TGTGCCAGCAGCTTGTCGGCGGGAGCGGGCGGGGAGCTGTTTTTT. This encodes CASSLSAGAGGELFF.

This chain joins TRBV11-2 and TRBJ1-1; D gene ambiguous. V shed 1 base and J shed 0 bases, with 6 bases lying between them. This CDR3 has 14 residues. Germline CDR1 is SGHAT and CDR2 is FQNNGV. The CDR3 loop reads CASSLVSLNTEAFF. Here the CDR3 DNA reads TGTGCCAGCAGCTTAGTTAGCTTGAACACTGAAGCTTTCTTT.

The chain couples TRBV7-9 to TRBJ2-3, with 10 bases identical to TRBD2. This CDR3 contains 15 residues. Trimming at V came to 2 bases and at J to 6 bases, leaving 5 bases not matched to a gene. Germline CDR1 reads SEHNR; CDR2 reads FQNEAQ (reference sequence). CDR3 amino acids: CASSLTSGGADTQYF. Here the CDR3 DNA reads TGTGCCAGCAGCTTAACAAGCGGGGGGGCTGATACGCAGTATTTT.

Here the CDR3 reads CASSENLQPGGYTF. In DNA, the CDR3 is TGTGCCAGCAGCGAAAACTTACAACCGGGTGGCTACACCTTC. J is TRBJ1-2 and V is TRBV2; D unclear. The CDR3 is 14 residues long. Trimming left V 6 bases short and J 7 bases short, with 18 bases between. In germline, CDR1 is SNHLY, CDR2 FYNNEI.

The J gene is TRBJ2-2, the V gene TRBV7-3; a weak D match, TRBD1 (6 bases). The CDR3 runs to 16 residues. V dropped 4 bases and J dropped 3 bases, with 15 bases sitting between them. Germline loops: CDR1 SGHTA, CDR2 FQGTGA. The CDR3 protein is CASSSGSQGDTGELFF. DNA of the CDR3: TGTGCCAGCAGCTCCGGGTCACAGGGAGACACCGGGGAGCTGTTTTTT.

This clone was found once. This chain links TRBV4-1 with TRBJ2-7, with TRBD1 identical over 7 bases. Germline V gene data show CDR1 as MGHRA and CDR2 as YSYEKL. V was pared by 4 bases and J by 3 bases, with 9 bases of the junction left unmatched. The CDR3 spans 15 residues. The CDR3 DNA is TGCGCCAGCAGCCTAGGGTCTGCAGGGGGCTACGAGCAGTACTTC. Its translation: CASSLGSAGGYEQYF.

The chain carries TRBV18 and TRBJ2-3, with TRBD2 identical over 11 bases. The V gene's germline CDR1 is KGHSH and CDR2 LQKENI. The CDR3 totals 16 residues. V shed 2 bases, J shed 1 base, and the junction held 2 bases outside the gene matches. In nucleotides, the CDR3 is TGTGCCAGCTCACCAGGACTAGCGGGCCGCACAGATACGCAGTATTTT. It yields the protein CASSPGLAGRTDTQYF. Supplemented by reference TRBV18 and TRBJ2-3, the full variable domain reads NAGVMQNPRHLVRRRGQEARLRCSPMKGHSHVYWYRQLPEEGLKFMVYLQKENIIDESGMPKERFSAEFPKEGPSILRIQQVVRGDSAAYFCASSPGLAGRTDTQYFGPGTRLTVL.

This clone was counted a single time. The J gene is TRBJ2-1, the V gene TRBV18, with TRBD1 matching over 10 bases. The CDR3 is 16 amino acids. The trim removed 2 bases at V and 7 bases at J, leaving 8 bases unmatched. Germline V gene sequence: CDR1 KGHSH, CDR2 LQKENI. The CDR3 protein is CASSPSQTGGWNEQFF. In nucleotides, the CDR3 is TGTGCCAGCTCACCATCCCAGACAGGGGGCTGGAATGAGCAGTTCTTC.

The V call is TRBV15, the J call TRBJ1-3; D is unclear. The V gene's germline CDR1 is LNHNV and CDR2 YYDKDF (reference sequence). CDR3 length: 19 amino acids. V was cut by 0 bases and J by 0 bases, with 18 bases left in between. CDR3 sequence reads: CATSRDLSFSGLSGNTIYF. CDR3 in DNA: TGTGCCACCAGCAGAGATCTATCTTTTTCCGGTCTCTCTGGAAACACCATATATTTT.

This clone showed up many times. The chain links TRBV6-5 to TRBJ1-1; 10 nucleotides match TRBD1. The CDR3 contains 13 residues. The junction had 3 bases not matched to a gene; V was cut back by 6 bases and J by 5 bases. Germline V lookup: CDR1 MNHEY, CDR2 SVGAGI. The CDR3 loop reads CASRLDRGTEAFF. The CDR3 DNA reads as TGTGCCAGCAGGTTGGACAGGGGGACTGAAGCTTTCTTT.

Here the CDR3 DNA reads TGCGCCAGCAGTGAGGGGCCTCACCGACGCACAGATACGCAGTATTTT. It codes for CASSEGPHRRTDTQYF. The rearrangement uses TRBV10-2 and TRBJ2-3; no reliable D call. The CDR3 spans 16 residues. Germline V lookup: CDR1 WSHSY, CDR2 SAAADI. Between the trimmed V and J ends, which lost 2 bases and 1 base, there was a span of 13 bases.

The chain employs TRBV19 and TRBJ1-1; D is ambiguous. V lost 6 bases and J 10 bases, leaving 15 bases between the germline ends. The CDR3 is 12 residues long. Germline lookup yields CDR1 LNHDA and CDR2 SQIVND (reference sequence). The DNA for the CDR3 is TGTGCCAGTAGCGGGGTTTGGTTGGGAGCTTTCTTT. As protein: CASSGVWLGAFF. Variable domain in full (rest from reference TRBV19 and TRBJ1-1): DGGITQSPKYLFRKEGQNVTLSCEQNLNHDAMYWYRQDPGQGLRLIYYSQIVNDFQKGDIAEGYSVSREKKESFPLTVTSAQKNPTAFYLCASSGVWLGAFFGQGTRLTVV.

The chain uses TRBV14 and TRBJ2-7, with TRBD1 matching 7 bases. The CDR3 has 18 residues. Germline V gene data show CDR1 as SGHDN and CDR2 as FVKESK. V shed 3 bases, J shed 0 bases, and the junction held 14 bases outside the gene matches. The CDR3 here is CASSHRISTGLSSYEQYF. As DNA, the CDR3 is TGTGCCAGCAGCCATCGGATCTCGACAGGGCTGAGCTCCTACGAGCAGTACTTC.